This T cell receptor beta chain is from a study of technical replicates of blood from a handful of donors. The CDR3 has 15 residues. J was trimmed by 7 bases and V by 4 bases; bases with no gene match: 11. CDR1 and CDR2 from the germline V gene are SGHRS and YFSETQ. Profiling relied on immunoSEQ multiplex PCR, and the TCRdb table lists in-frame clones only, not all of them. The repertoire includes around 100,000 clones, 90% to 97% of them detected once, and more than 0.3% sits in the top ten. The sample taken for sequencing was T cells isolated from PBMCs. The rearrangement links TRBV5-1 to TRBJ2-1, with 7 bases matching TRBD1. The receptor's source is a human donor in good health. The CDR3 here is CASSTTGFDRNEQFF. In DNA form, the CDR3 reads TGCGCCAGCAGCACGACAGGGTTTGATAGGAATGAGCAGTTCTTC. The whole variable domain, filled in from reference TRBV5-1 and TRBJ2-1, reads KAGVTQTPRYLIKTRGQQVTLSCSPISGHRSVSWYQQTPGQGLQFLFEYFSETQRNKGNFPGRFSGRQFSNSRSEMNVSTLELGDSALYLCASSTTGFDRNEQFFGPGTRLTVL.